The rows below give T cell receptor beta chains drawn from one sample of a study of blood T cells in healthy people across ages. TCRdb passed the 5' RACE reads through MiXCR, listing each CDR3 protein once. Among about 1.8 million distinct CDR3 sequences listed, roughly 50% were seen once. Specimen: blood. The receptors originated from a woman in her thirties or forties in good health. CDR3s include the opening cysteine and the closing phenylalanine or tryptophan. A D gene is named only where the DNA matches it firmly. A clone size is listed for some rows: how often the clone was seen (once, few, many), or a class if it is expanded.

TRBJ2-6	few	-	TRBV20-1	CSARERDSLTGANVLTF	TGCAGTGCTAGAGAGCGGGACTCCCTCACCGGGGCCAACGTCCTGACTTTC
TRBJ2-7	many	TRBD2	TRBV4-2	CASSQVGTSSYEQYF	TGTGCCAGCAGCCAAGTCGGGACTAGCTCCTACGAGCAGTACTTC
TRBJ2-1	few	TRBD1	TRBV7-2	CASSSYRQGPNNEQFF	TGTGCCAGCAGCTCCTACCGACAGGGTCCAAACAATGAGCAGTTCTTC
TRBJ2-7	-	TRBD2	TRBV12-3/TRBV12-4	CASSLSSPSGGDWNEQYF	TGTGCCAGCAGTCTCTCATCTCCTTCCGGGGGGGACTGGAATGAGCAGTACTTC
TRBJ2-4	-	-	TRBV12-3/TRBV12-4	CASSLWGHTKNIQYF	TGTGCCAGCAGTTTATGGGGACATACTAAAAACATTCAGTACTTC
TRBJ2-3	-	TRBD2	TRBV20-1	CSAPGGFTDTQYF	TGCAGTGCCCCGGGGGGATTCACAGATACGCAGTATTTT
TRBJ1-1	-	TRBD1	TRBV3-1	CASSRRQGRKAFF	TGTGCCAGCAGCCGCCGACAGGGAAGGAAAGCTTTCTTT
TRBJ1-2	-	-	TRBV7-9	CASSLIQTSDGYTF	TGTGCCAGCAGCTTAATCCAAACCTCGGATGGCTACACCTTC
TRBJ2-3	-	TRBD2	TRBV5-5	CASSWGQTSGKADTQYF	TGTGCCAGCAGCTGGGGTCAGACTAGCGGCAAAGCAGATACGCAGTATTTT
TRBJ2-7	-	-	TRBV6-2/TRBV6-3	CASSREGALSYEQYF	TGTGCCAGCAGTCGGGAAGGAGCCCTCTCCTACGAGCAGTACTTC
TRBJ2-7	-	-	TRBV7-8	CASSLVVVGEQYF	TGTGCCAGCAGCTTAGTCGTAGTAGGCGAGCAGTACTTC
TRBJ1-4	-	-	TRBV6-2/TRBV6-3	CASSYAGSANEKLFF	TGTGCCAGCAGTTACGCAGGGTCGGCTAATGAAAAACTGTTTTTT
TRBJ2-7	-	-	TRBV6-6	CASTIGQGNEQYF	TGTGCCAGCACCATCGGGCAGGGAAATGAGCAGTACTTC
TRBJ2-1	once	-	TRBV20-1	CSARELRDASYNEQFF	TGCAGTGCTAGAGAACTCCGGGATGCTTCTTACAATGAGCAGTTCTTC
TRBJ2-7	few	-	TRBV12-3/TRBV12-4	CASREGRGGGEQYF	TGTGCCAGCCGTGAGGGAAGGGGTGGAGGCGAGCAGTACTTC
TRBJ1-2	-	TRBD1	TRBV4-3	CASSQEGGQLGGGYTF	TGCGCCAGCAGCCAAGAGGGGGGACAGCTCGGAGGTGGCTACACCTTC
TRBJ1-2	-	-	TRBV2	CASSDMGAGGYTF	TGTGCCAGCAGTGATATGGGTGCCGGCGGCTACACCTTC
TRBJ1-2	-	-	TRBV27	CASSLWGEQGDGYTF	TGTGCCAGCAGTTTATGGGGCGAGCAGGGAGATGGCTACACCTTC
TRBJ2-5	-	TRBD2	TRBV4-2	CASSQGLAGQIQETQYF	TGTGCCAGCAGCCAAGGGCTAGCGGGGCAGATACAAGAGACCCAGTACTTC
TRBJ2-7	few	TRBD1	TRBV15	CATSRGTSLGDRGYEQYF	TGTGCCACCAGCAGAGGCACCTCTCTTGGGGACAGGGGCTACGAGCAGTACTTC
TRBJ2-1	-	-	TRBV25-1	CASSGHWDGYYNEQFF	TGTGCCAGCAGTGGGCATTGGGATGGATACTACAATGAGCAGTTCTTC
TRBJ1-1	few	TRBD1	TRBV6-6	CASSYSGDRNTEAFF	TGTGCCAGCAGTTACTCTGGGGACAGGAACACTGAAGCTTTCTTT
TRBJ2-5	-	-	TRBV20-1	CSARDGARPTYF	TGCAGTGCTAGAGATGGGGCGCGTCCGACGTACTTC
TRBJ2-1	-	-	TRBV6-6	CASSPGQYSYNEQFF	TGTGCCAGCAGTCCTGGACAGTACTCCTACAATGAGCAGTTCTTC
TRBJ2-3	once	-	TRBV11-3	CASSFTGEYTDTQYF	TGTGCCAGCAGCTTCACCGGGGAGTACACAGATACGCAGTATTTT
TRBJ2-5	-	-	TRBV12-3/TRBV12-4	CASSVYSKETQYF	TGTGCCAGCAGTGTTTACAGCAAAGAGACCCAGTACTTC
TRBJ2-1	few	-	TRBV5-1	CASSGGLGTYNEQFF	TGCGCCAGCAGTGGCGGGCTTGGCACCTACAATGAGCAGTTCTTC
TRBJ2-5	-	-	TRBV7-2	CASSDQKTQYF	TGTGCCAGCAGCGATCAGAAGACCCAGTACTTC
TRBJ2-1	few	TRBD2	TRBV29-1	CSVGGLAGEAEQFF	TGCAGCGTCGGAGGGCTAGCGGGGGAGGCTGAGCAGTTCTTC
TRBJ2-5	-	-	TRBV15	CATSSDSGRETQYF	TGTGCCACCAGCAGCGACAGTGGAAGAGAGACCCAGTACTTC
TRBJ2-1	few	-	TRBV4-2	CASSQDRRPDNEQFF	TGTGCCAGCAGCCAAGACCGTCGGCCAGACAATGAGCAGTTCTTC
TRBJ1-1	-	-	TRBV10-3	CAISESGRRNTEAFF	TGTGCCATCAGTGAGTCCGGCAGGCGAAACACTGAAGCTTTCTTT
TRBJ2-7	few	-	TRBV20-1	CSARDRTEQYF	TGCAGTGCTCGCGACAGGACCGAGCAGTACTTC
TRBJ2-1	few	-	TRBV29-1	CSAKDSEQFF	TGCAGCGCCAAAGACAGTGAGCAGTTCTTC
TRBJ1-1	-	-	TRBV7-3	CASSLSPSQGTEAFF	TGTGCCAGCAGCTTATCCCCTTCTCAAGGGACTGAAGCTTTCTTT
TRBJ2-1	-	-	TRBV5-1	CASSLEEGRYDEQFF	TGCGCCAGCAGCTTGGAGGAGGGTCGTTACGATGAGCAGTTCTTC
TRBJ1-2	-	TRBD1	TRBV7-2	CASSEGTGPVGYTF	TGTGCCAGCAGCGAGGGGACAGGTCCTGTGGGCTACACCTTC
TRBJ1-2	-	TRBD1	TRBV7-2	CASSPWDRVKGYTF	TGTGCCAGCAGCCCTTGGGACAGGGTAAAGGGCTACACCTTC
TRBJ2-5	-	-	TRBV7-2	CASSLNVRLPRETQYF	TGTGCCAGCAGCTTAAACGTTCGACTTCCCAGAGAGACCCAGTACTTC
TRBJ1-1	-	-	TRBV5-1	CASSLGGGEHTEAFF	TGCGCCAGCAGCTTGGGGGGGGGCGAGCACACTGAAGCTTTCTTT
TRBJ1-1	-	-	TRBV7-2	CASSSWRATEAFF	TGTGCTAGCAGCTCTTGGCGGGCCACTGAAGCTTTCTTT
TRBJ1-1	-	TRBD1	TRBV7-2	CASSLGQGGLMNAEAFF	TGTGCCAGCAGCTTGGGACAGGGGGGCTTAATGAACGCTGAAGCTTTCTTT
TRBJ1-2	-	-	TRBV12-3/TRBV12-4	CASARGEDTTF	TGTGCCAGCGCCAGGGGTGAGGATACCACCTTC
TRBJ2-5	-	-	TRBV29-1	CSVVKQGGLGETQYF	TGCAGCGTTGTTAAACAGGGAGGTTTGGGAGAGACCCAGTACTTC
TRBJ1-5	few	-	TRBV6-6	CASSTRDGASNQPQHF	TGTGCCAGCAGTACCAGGGATGGAGCGAGCAATCAGCCCCAGCATTTT
TRBJ1-2	few	-	TRBV5-1	CASSYLSGGYGYTF	TGCGCCAGCAGCTATCTCTCGGGGGGATATGGCTACACCTTC
TRBJ2-5	-	-	TRBV6-2/TRBV6-3	CASSSPRGTAQETQYF	TGTGCCAGCAGTTCCCCGAGGGGGACGGCCCAAGAGACCCAGTACTTC
TRBJ2-3	-	TRBD1	TRBV20-1	CSAQSTGPDTQYF	TGCAGTGCCCAGTCGACAGGGCCAGATACGCAGTATTTT